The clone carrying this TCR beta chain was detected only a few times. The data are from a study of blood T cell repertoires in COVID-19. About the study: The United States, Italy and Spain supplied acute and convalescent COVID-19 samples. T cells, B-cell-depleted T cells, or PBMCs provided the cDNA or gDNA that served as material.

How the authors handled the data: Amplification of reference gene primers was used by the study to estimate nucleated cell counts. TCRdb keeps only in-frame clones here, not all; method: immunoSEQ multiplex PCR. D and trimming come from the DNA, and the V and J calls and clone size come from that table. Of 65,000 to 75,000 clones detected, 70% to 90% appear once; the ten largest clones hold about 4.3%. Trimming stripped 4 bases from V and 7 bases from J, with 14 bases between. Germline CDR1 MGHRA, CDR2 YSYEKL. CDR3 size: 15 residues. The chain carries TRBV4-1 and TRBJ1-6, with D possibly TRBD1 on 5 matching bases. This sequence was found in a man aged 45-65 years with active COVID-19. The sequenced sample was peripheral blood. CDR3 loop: CASSPGDLVNSPLHF. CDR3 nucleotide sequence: TGCGCCAGCAGCCCGGGGGATCTAGTAAATTCACCCCTCCACTTT.